What follows are 27 T cell receptor beta chains derived from one specimen sequenced in a study of T cells in Graves' hyperthyroidism and ophthalmopathy (dated by TCRdb to between 2018 and 2020). Library creation used multiplex PCR. The sample was run on an Illumina HiSeq 2000. The TCR beta CDR3 regions were amplified from RNA transcripts. The TCR CDR3 was subjected to a first round of RT-PCR using the HTBI primer set and the Qiagen OneStep RT-PCR kit. The raw public data were reprocessed by TCRdb itself: fastp quality trimming at Q25, MiXCR clonotype calling, in-frame beta chains only. Rows merge per CDR3 protein into single entries with the most common DNA and genes. The sample table holds roughly 720,000 distinct CDR3 sequences, of which approximately 15% were seen once. Of the sample, around a sixth falls within the top ten clones. The specimen was blood. Receptor source: a man between 50 and 59 years old with Graves' hyperthyroidism.

This clonotype was seen at least ten times. The chain combines TRBV2 with TRBJ2-1, with D possibly TRBD2 on 5 matching bases. The CDR3 covers 13 residues. With 6 bases removed from V and 7 bases from J, the gap between germline ends came to 13 bases. CDR1 SNHLY and CDR2 FYNNEI come from the germline V gene. The CDR3 coding sequence is TGTGCCAGCAGCACGGGATTGAGGAATGAGCAGTTCTTC. It is translated as CASSTGLRNEQFF.

This clonotype has ten or more counts. This chain uses TRBV20-1 with TRBJ1-1; D ambiguous. In germline, CDR1 is DFQATT, CDR2 SNEGSKA (reference sequence). The CDR3 consists of 16 residues. V lost 0 bases, J lost 2 bases, and 16 bases lay in between. The CDR3 loop is CSARDPFLGLNTEAFF. CDR3 nucleotide sequence: TGCAGTGCTAGAGATCCGTTTTTGGGCCTTAACACTGAAGCTTTCTTT.

This clonotype was counted at least ten times. The V call is TRBV10-3, the J call TRBJ2-7, with 7 bases matching TRBD2. CDR1 and CDR2 from the germline V gene are ENHRY and SYGVKD. The CDR3 loop spans 14 amino acids. V gave up 8 bases and J gave up 3 bases; unmatched junction bases: 10. CDR3 sequence (DNA): TGTGCCATCCGGCCGACTAGCCTTTACTACGAGCAGTACTTC. Translating it yields CAIRPTSLYYEQYF.

The chain employs TRBV19 and TRBJ1-4; 7 bases are shared with TRBD1. The CDR3 covers 16 residues. J was trimmed by 6 bases and V by 3 bases; bases with no gene match: 10. CDR1 LNHDA and CDR2 SQIVND come from the germline V gene (reference sequence). CDR3 nucleotide sequence: TGTGCCAGTAGTATGGGCGTTTCAGGGGGAGATGAAAAACTGTTTTTT. Its translation is CASSMGVSGGDEKLFF.

Only a few counts were recorded for this clonotype. The chain links TRBV29-1 to TRBJ2-2; no firm D call. The CDR3 length is 12 residues. V was pared by 7 bases and J by 6 bases, with 12 bases between. Germline-derived CDR1 and CDR2 are SQVTM and ANQGSEA. The CDR3 region is CSGTQMSGELFF. The DNA for the CDR3 is TGCAGCGGAACCCAGATGTCCGGGGAGCTGTTTTTT.

In its sample, this clonotype was seen a few times. The rearrangement links TRBV30 to TRBJ2-5; 12 nucleotides match TRBD2. Per germline, CDR1 GTSNPN and CDR2 SVGIG (reference sequence). V was clipped by 5 bases and J by 5 bases; unmatched bases: 9. The CDR3 is 15 amino acids. CDR3 protein: CAWGSSGRASETQYF. For the CDR3, the DNA is TGTGCCTGGGGTTCTAGCGGGAGGGCCTCGGAGACCCAGTACTTC.

This clonotype appeared a single time. A much larger clone differs by one base, so this may be a read error. The chain couples TRBV2 to TRBJ1-5, with TRBD1 as a possible D gene (5 bases). From germline, CDR1 is SNHLY and CDR2 FYNNEI. The CDR3 contains 12 residues. CDR3 coding DNA: TGTGCCCGCAGAGCGGACACTCAGCCCCAGCATTTT. Translation gives CARRADTQPQHF.

This clonotype has a count of ten or more. This chain connects TRBV19 to TRBJ1-5, with D possibly being TRBD1 (6 bases). The CDR3 runs to 14 residues. The V and J ends lost 11 bases and 0 bases respectively, with 14 bases between them. Germline CDR1 reads LNHDA; CDR2 reads SQIVND (reference sequence). The CDR3 nucleotides read TGTGCCTACCACAGGGCCATTAGCAATCAGCCCCAGCATTTT. Translation: CAYHRAISNQPQHF.

V gene TRBV20-1 combines with J gene TRBJ2-2; TRBD2 matches 8 bases. After removal of 6 bases from V and 8 bases from J, the junction contained 17 bases not matched to a gene. Per germline, CDR1 DFQATT and CDR2 SNEGSKA (reference sequence). The CDR3 sequence is 16 residues long. The CDR3 DNA sequence: TGCAGTGCAATAACGGCGGGGGGCTCCAGTGGAGGGGAGCTGTTTTTT. This translates into CSAITAGGSSGGELFF.

This clonotype was recorded at least ten times. This chain links TRBV7-3 with TRBJ2-3; perhaps TRBD1 as D (6 bases). Trimming took off 5 bases at V and 0 bases at J, with 12 bases between the two ends. CDR3 length: 15 amino acids. From germline, CDR1 is SGHTA and CDR2 FQGTGA. CDR3 sequence: CASSPAGASTDTQYF. The DNA of the CDR3 is TGTGCCAGCAGCCCCGCAGGGGCCAGCACAGATACGCAGTATTTT. Filled out from reference TRBV7-3 and TRBJ2-3, the complete variable domain reads GAGVSQTPSNKVTEKGKYVELRCDPISGHTALYWYRQSLGQGPEFLIYFQGTGAADDSGLPNDRFFAVRPEGSVSTLKIQRTERGDSAVYLCASSPAGASTDTQYFGPGTRLTVL.

In its sample, this clonotype was seen many times. This chain joins TRBV12-3 or TRBV12-4 and TRBJ1-3; tentative D call: TRBD1 (6 bases). CDR3 length equals 14 residues. The V end lost 11 bases, the J end lost 4 bases, and 18 bases lay between the germline ends. The CDR3 sequence is CAATPTGSGNTIYF. The DNA for the CDR3 is TGTGCCGCTACCCCTACAGGGTCGGGAAACACCATATATTTT.

This clonotype was seen ten or more times. This chain links TRBV9 with TRBJ2-1, with 9 positions matching TRBD2. This CDR3 contains 15 residues. Trimming cost V 3 bases and J 5 bases; bases outside gene matches: 6. CDR1 and CDR2 from the germline V gene are SGDLS and YYNGEE. CDR3 residues: CASSAAGGYDNEQFF. The CDR3 nucleotides read TGTGCCAGCAGCGCAGCGGGAGGATACGACAATGAGCAGTTCTTC.

In this sample, this clonotype turned up many times. The chain links TRBV6-1 to TRBJ2-5; the D gene is possibly TRBD1 (6 bases). The CDR3 has 13 residues. Germline assignment: CDR1 MNHNS and CDR2 SASEGT. V gave up 9 bases and J gave up 3 bases, with 14 bases separating them. The CDR3 DNA reads as TGTGCCAGTCGAGCTTCAGGGGAAGAGACCCAGTACTTC. This translates into CASRASGEETQYF.

This clonotype was counted at least ten times. The chain combines TRBV19 with TRBJ2-2; TRBD1 is a possible D gene (6 bases). Trimming pared 6 bases from V and 6 bases from J, leaving 8 bases between. The length of the CDR3 is 12 residues. Germline V gene data show CDR1 as LNHDA and CDR2 as SQIVND (reference sequence). The CDR3 region is CASRTGSGELFF. The CDR3 nucleotides are TGTGCCAGTAGAACAGGGTCCGGGGAGCTGTTTTTT. The full variable domain, rest sourced from reference TRBV19 and TRBJ2-2, is DGGITQSPKYLFRKEGQNVTLSCEQNLNHDAMYWYRQDPGQGLRLIYYSQIVNDFQKGDIAEGYSVSREKKESFPLTVTSAQKNPTAFYLCASRTGSGELFFGEGSRLTVL.

This clonotype appeared many times. The chain carries TRBV2 and TRBJ2-1, with TRBD2 matching over 13 bases. The V gene's germline CDR1 is SNHLY and CDR2 FYNNEI. J was trimmed by 8 bases and V by 5 bases; bases with no gene match: 6. The length of the CDR3 is 15 residues. The DNA for the CDR3 is TGTGCCAGCAGTCGGACTAGCGGGAGCCTTGATGAGCAGTTCTTC. This translates into CASSRTSGSLDEQFF.

This clonotype has a handful of counts. The chain recombines TRBV5-1 with TRBJ2-1; TRBD2 matches 10 bases. Germline CDR1 reads SGHRS; CDR2 reads YFSETQ. This CDR3 contains 15 residues. With 1 base clipped from V and 8 bases from J, the junction kept 6 bases outside the gene matches. CDR3 residues: CASSLLGLANHEQFF. The CDR3 nucleotides are TGCGCCAGCAGCTTGTTGGGACTAGCGAATCATGAGCAGTTCTTC.

This clonotype was seen repeatedly, ten times or more. In nucleotides, the CDR3 is TGTGCCAGCAGCTCCGGCCCCTTTGATAATGAAAAACTGTTTTTT. The encoded protein is CASSSGPFDNEKLFF. This sequence joins TRBV7-8 and TRBJ1-4; D remains ambiguous. The CDR3 runs to 15 residues. Germline CDR1 SGHVS, CDR2 FQNEAQ. The germline V and J ends were trimmed by 4 bases and 4 bases, with 13 bases remaining between them. The full variable domain, its missing parts supplied by reference TRBV7-8 and TRBJ1-4, is GAGVSQSPRYKVAKRGQDVALRCDPISGHVSLFWYQQALGQGPEFLTYFQNEAQLDKSGLPSDRFFAERPEGSVSTLKIQRTQQEDSAVYLCASSSGPFDNEKLFFGSGTQLSVL.

This clonotype was seen at least ten times. The chain employs TRBV6-5 and TRBJ2-5; the match to TRBD2 covers 10 bases. CDR3 length: 16 residues. Germline V gene data show CDR1 as MNHEY and CDR2 as SVGAGI. V lost 0 bases to trimming and J lost 4 bases; unmatched junction nucleotides: 5. The CDR3 nucleotides are TGTGCCAGCAGTTACTCGACAGCGGGAGGGCCAGAGACCCAGTACTTC. Its translation is CASSYSTAGGPETQYF.

In this sample, this clonotype turned up many times. The V call is TRBV7-8, the J call TRBJ1-6; D is uncertain. CDR1 and CDR2 from the germline V gene are SGHVS and FQNEAQ. V lost 3 bases and J 6 bases, leaving 12 bases between the germline ends. CDR3 length: 15 amino acids. The CDR3 spells CASSFRTAGNSPLHF. Written as DNA, the CDR3 is TGTGCCAGCAGCTTCAGGACGGCGGGTAATTCACCCCTCCACTTT.

The chain joins TRBV24-1 to TRBJ2-2, with 9 bases fitting TRBD2. V lost 1 base and J lost 5; bases outside the gene matches: 4. Germline CDR1 KGHDR, CDR2 SFDVKD. CDR3 length: 16 residues. In DNA form, the CDR3 reads TGTGCCACCAGTGATTTAGTCCTAGCGGGAACCGGGGAGCTGTTTTTT. The encoded protein is CATSDLVLAGTGELFF.

This clonotype has a count of ten or more. V and J are TRBV2 and TRBJ2-1; TRBD1 aligns across 9 bases. Looked up from germline, CDR1 is SNHLY and CDR2 is FYNNEI. With 8 bases clipped from V and 5 bases from J, the junction kept 16 bases outside the gene matches. The length of the CDR3 is 17 residues. CDR3 region: CASVQLGQGLRHNEQFF. The DNA for the CDR3 is TGTGCCAGCGTACAATTAGGACAGGGGCTGAGACACAATGAGCAGTTCTTC.

There are a few counts of this clonotype. The J gene is TRBJ2-7, the V gene TRBV2; tentative D call: TRBD1 (6 bases). The V gene's germline CDR1 is SNHLY and CDR2 FYNNEI. There are 14 residues in the CDR3. V shed 8 bases and J shed 3 bases, with 17 bases lying between them. Written as DNA, the CDR3 is TGTGCCAGCCTGTGGGCAGGGGAAGGCTACGAGCAGTACTTC. Translated: CASLWAGEGYEQYF.

This clonotype was picked up a small number of times. This rearrangement joins TRBV20-1 to TRBJ1-1, with D unresolved. Germline CDR1 is DFQATT and CDR2 is SNEGSKA (reference sequence). This CDR3 spans 14 amino acids. Between the trimmed V and J ends, which lost 4 bases and 6 bases, there was a span of 18 bases. Written as DNA, the CDR3 is TGCAGTGCTAAACCGGGTTCTCGAGACGCTGAAGCTTTCTTT. Translating gives CSAKPGSRDAEAFF.

The table lists this clonotype with many counts. The V call is TRBV6-2 or TRBV6-3, the J call TRBJ2-1; TRBD1 aligns across 10 bases. With 0 bases clipped from V and 4 bases from J, the junction kept 6 bases outside the gene matches. The germline CDR1 and CDR2 sequences are MNHEY and SVGEGT. CDR3 length equals 17 residues. The CDR3 spells CASSYSGQGSGYNEQFF. DNA of the CDR3: TGTGCCAGCAGTTACTCGGGACAGGGGTCGGGTTACAATGAGCAGTTCTTC.

This clonotype was seen repeatedly, ten times or more. The chain employs TRBV27 and TRBJ1-6; a weak D match, TRBD1 (5 bases). The CDR3 runs to 16 residues. Germline V gives CDR1 MNHEY, CDR2 SMNVEV (reference sequence). Trimming left V 5 bases short and J 9 bases short, with 20 bases between. In DNA form, the CDR3 reads TGTGCCAGCAGTCTCCGGGGCCCTCATGACCGTTCACCCCTCCACTTT. Translation gives CASSLRGPHDRSPLHF.

This chain links TRBV30 with TRBJ2-7; 7 bases match TRBD2. J lost 4 bases, V lost 5 bases, and 5 bases had no gene match. This CDR3 is 12 amino acids long. Germline V gives CDR1 GTSNPN, CDR2 SVGIG (reference sequence). The CDR3: CAWAGDQYEQYF. The CDR3 DNA reads as TGTGCCTGGGCGGGGGACCAGTACGAGCAGTACTTC. The complete variable domain, with remaining parts taken from reference TRBV30 and TRBJ2-7, reads SQTIHQWPATLVQPVGSPLSLECTVEGTSNPNLYWYRQAAGRGLQLLFYSVGIGQISSEVPQNLSASRPQDRQFILSSKKLLLSDSGFYLCAWAGDQYEQYFGPGTRLTVT.

There are many counts of this clonotype. J is TRBJ1-1 and V is TRBV29-1; maybe TRBD1 (6 bases). CDR1 and CDR2 (germline): SQVTM, ANQGSEA. The CDR3 is 13 amino acids. The V end was cut by 5 bases, the J end by 2 bases, with 12 bases between. The CDR3 DNA reads TGCAGCGTTTTGACAGGACCAAACACTGAAGCTTTCTTT. Protein: CSVLTGPNTEAFF. Supplemented by reference TRBV29-1 and TRBJ1-1, the full variable domain reads SAVISQKPSRDICQRGTSLTIQCQVDSQVTMMFWYRQQPGQSLTLIATANQGSEATYESGFVIDKFPISRPNLTFSTLTVSNMSPEDSSIYLCSVLTGPNTEAFFGQGTRLTVV.